Below are 25 T cell receptor beta chains sequenced from a single sample in a study of blood T cells in healthy people across ages. The second PCR ran about 6 to 11 cycles with a sample-barcoded 5' primer and J-beta primers. TCRdb re-analysed the 5' RACE reads in MiXCR, keeping a single row per CDR3 protein. The data contain over 700,000 distinct CDR3 sequences, roughly 25% of them singletons. A further study also used this sample, focusing on T cells of mothers and their children.

Input material: blood. All receptors derive from a boy aged 5-17 years in good health.

CDR3 nucleotide sequence: TGTGCCAGCAGCCTAACAGGGGGGGAGACTGAAGCTTTCTTT. Translating gives CASSLTGGETEAFF. The rearrangement uses TRBV3-1 and TRBJ1-1, with 8 bases matching TRBD1. The CDR3 runs to 14 residues. Germline V gene lookup returns CDR1 LGHDT and CDR2 YNNKEL (reference sequence). The junction had 6 bases not matched to a gene; V was cut back by 4 bases and J by 5 bases.

This clonotype was seen only a few times. The chain recombines TRBV6-5 with TRBJ2-2, with 8 positions matching TRBD1. J gave up 1 base and V 6 bases, and 10 bases lay outside the gene matches. The germline V gene encodes CDR1 MNHEY and CDR2 SVGAGI. The CDR3 consists of 17 residues. This chain's CDR3 is CASSNPGGMMNTGELFF. DNA for the CDR3: TGTGCCAGCAGCAACCCAGGGGGCATGATGAACACCGGGGAGCTGTTTTTT.

This chain joins TRBV5-1 and TRBJ2-1; weak D call: TRBD2 (5 bases). Germline loops: CDR1 SGHRS, CDR2 YFSETQ. With 4 bases removed from V and 8 bases from J, the gap between germline ends came to 22 bases. The CDR3 is 16 residues long. CDR3 sequence reads: CASSAAGISSIDEQFF. The CDR3, as DNA: TGCGCCAGCAGCGCAGCCGGGATCTCTTCAATCGATGAGCAGTTCTTC.

This chain connects TRBV6-6 to TRBJ1-2; possible D gene TRBD1, 5 bases. V lost 4 bases to trimming and J lost 2 bases, with 14 bases between them. There are 15 residues in the CDR3. The V gene's germline CDR1 is MNHNY and CDR2 SVGAGI (reference sequence). This CDR3 reads CASSSIGRGNYGYTF. CDR3 sequence (DNA): TGTGCCAGCAGTTCTATAGGGAGGGGAAACTATGGCTACACCTTC.

This clonotype was observed a handful of times. The V gene is TRBV4-2, the J gene TRBJ2-7, with 7 bases matching TRBD2. With 3 bases clipped from V and 6 bases from J, the junction kept 2 bases outside the gene matches. Germline CDR1 is LGHNA and CDR2 is YNFKEQ. This CDR3 has 12 residues. The CDR3 is CASSHAGAEQYF. As DNA, the CDR3 is TGTGCCAGCAGCCATGCGGGAGCCGAGCAGTACTTC.

The genes are TRBV29-1 and TRBJ2-5, with 7 bases lining up with TRBD1. Germline V gives CDR1 SQVTM, CDR2 ANQGSEA. With 6 bases clipped from V and 5 bases from J, the junction kept 12 bases outside the gene matches. The CDR3 covers 14 residues. DNA of the CDR3: TGCAGCGTACCCCGGGAAGGGGGCGGTGAGACCCAGTACTTC. Protein sequence: CSVPREGGGETQYF.

This chain joins TRBV4-1 and TRBJ2-2, with D perhaps matching TRBD2 (5 bases). V shed 1 base and J shed 2 bases, with 17 bases lying between them. Germline-derived CDR1 and CDR2 are MGHRA and YSYEKL. The CDR3 is 18 amino acids. The CDR3 sequence: CASSQGGMAGPNTGELFF. The CDR3 nucleotides are TGCGCCAGCAGCCAAGGAGGGATGGCAGGACCTAACACCGGGGAGCTGTTTTTT.

The chain combines TRBV11-2 with TRBJ2-5; TRBD1 might be the D (5 bases). The CDR3 has 16 residues. Germline-derived CDR1 and CDR2 are SGHAT and FQNNGV. The germline V and J ends were trimmed by 1 base and 5 bases, with 17 bases remaining between them. CDR3 loop: CASSLAGQKVGETQYF. In nucleotides, the CDR3 is TGTGCCAGCAGCTTAGCAGGGCAGAAAGTCGGGGAGACCCAGTACTTC.

The chain has TRBV20-1 and TRBJ1-3; 7 bases are a match to TRBD1. CDR3 size: 13 residues. The V and J ends lost 6 bases and 2 bases, in that order; junction bases with no gene match: 4. Germline V gives CDR1 DFQATT, CDR2 SNEGSKA (reference sequence). CDR3 DNA sequence: TGCAGTGCAGACACAGGGGCTGGAAACACCATATATTTT. Translation: CSADTGAGNTIYF.

In this sample, this clonotype turned up a few times. The V call is TRBV6-1, the J call TRBJ2-5; 9 nucleotides match TRBD2. The CDR3 is 17 residues long. J lost 5 bases, V lost 2 bases, and 12 bases had no gene match. Germline lookup yields CDR1 MNHNS and CDR2 SASEGT. The CDR3 reads CASSELFGSGGRETQYF. CDR3 DNA: TGTGCCAGCAGTGAATTATTCGGGAGCGGGGGGCGCGAGACCCAGTACTTC.

The chain is built from TRBV5-1 and TRBJ2-2; no clear D gene. The CDR3 is 13 residues long. The germline V and J ends were trimmed by 1 base and 6 bases, with 7 bases remaining between them. The V gene's germline CDR1 is SGHRS and CDR2 YFSETQ. The CDR3 reads CASSLRQSGELFF. In nucleotides, the CDR3 is TGCGCCAGCAGCTTGAGGCAGTCCGGGGAGCTGTTTTTT.

The V and J genes are TRBV20-1 and TRBJ2-5, with 13 bases matching TRBD2. Per germline, CDR1 DFQATT and CDR2 SNEGSKA (reference sequence). This CDR3 spans 20 amino acids. The junction had 15 bases not matched to a gene; V was cut back by 2 bases and J by 0 bases. CDR3 nucleotides: TGCAGTGCTAGACGTCGGACTAGCGGGGGCCTCCACCATTACCAAGAGACCCAGTACTTC. Protein sequence: CSARRRTSGGLHHYQETQYF.

The gene calls are TRBV24-1 and TRBJ2-3; weak D call: TRBD2 (5 bases). This CDR3 has 16 residues. The V end lost 2 bases, the J end lost 0 bases, and 11 bases lay between the germline ends. The germline V gene has CDR1 KGHDR and CDR2 SFDVKD. The CDR3 here is CATSDSSGESTDTQYF. CDR3 bases: TGTGCCACCAGTGATTCTTCCGGGGAAAGCACAGATACGCAGTATTTT.

The chain has TRBV20-1 and TRBJ2-1; no firm D call. The germline gives CDR1 DFQATT, CDR2 SNEGSKA (reference sequence). This CDR3 is built from 15 residues. Trimming removed 6 bases from V and 3 bases from J, with 18 bases in between. CDR3 nucleotides: TGCAGTGCGGACCACGTGGCCAGCTACTACAATGAGCAGTTCTTC. It translates to CSADHVASYYNEQFF.

J is TRBJ1-5 and V is TRBV7-2; D unresolved. CDR1 is SGHTA and CDR2 is FQGNSA in the germline V gene. This CDR3 is 15 amino acids long. V gave up 1 base and J gave up 1 base, with 8 bases separating them. The CDR3 region has the DNA TGTGCCAGCAGCTTAGGAGGGTGGAGCAATCAGCCCCAGCATTTT. Translating it yields CASSLGGWSNQPQHF.

This clonotype was counted between two and nine times. V is TRBV7-6 and J is TRBJ2-5; D may match TRBD1 or TRBD2 (5 bases each). Trimming cost V 0 bases and J 4 bases, with 21 bases left between them. The CDR3 covers 18 residues. Germline CDR1 is SGHVS and CDR2 is FNYEAQ. The CDR3, as DNA: TGTGCCAGCAGCTTAGCGATTATTGAAGGGGAGTTTGGAGAGACCCAGTACTTC. This sequence encodes CASSLAIIEGEFGETQYF.

This clonotype was detected a few times. The chain recombines TRBV27 with TRBJ2-5, with 9 bases identical to TRBD1. The J call is in doubt because the DNA end fits TRBJ2-7 better. Germline values: CDR1 MNHEY, CDR2 SMNVEV (reference sequence). The CDR3 covers 16 residues. CDR3 sequence reads: CASSLTPGQGFYEQYF. For the CDR3, the DNA is TGTGCCAGCAGTCTCACGCCGGGACAGGGCTTTTACGAGCAGTACTTC.

CDR3: CASSLGPSGGMSYNEQFF. The CDR3 coding sequence is TGTGCCAGCAGCTTAGGTCCTAGCGGGGGGATGTCCTACAATGAGCAGTTCTTC. This chain uses TRBV7-2 with TRBJ2-1; 11 bases are a match to TRBD2. The V gene's germline CDR1 is SGHTA and CDR2 FQGNSA. V lost 1 base, J lost 1 base, and 6 bases stayed unmatched. The CDR3 consists of 18 residues.

CDR3 DNA: TGCAGCGTTGAAGGGACTAACGAGTACAATGAGCAGTTCTTC. Amino acid sequence: CSVEGTNEYNEQFF. This chain links TRBV29-1 with TRBJ2-1; D is possibly TRBD2 (6 bases). With 1 base removed from V and 4 bases from J, the gap between germline ends came to 11 bases. This CDR3 contains 14 residues. From germline, CDR1 is SQVTM and CDR2 ANQGSEA.

V is TRBV29-1 and J is TRBJ2-5, with a possible D match to TRBD2 (5 bases). Trimming stripped 2 bases from V and 5 bases from J, with 15 bases between. Looked up from germline, CDR1 is SQVTM and CDR2 is ANQGSEA. This CDR3 spans 14 amino acids. In DNA, the CDR3 is TGCAGCGTTGAACTGGCGACTAAAGGGGAGACCCAGTACTTC. This translates into CSVELATKGETQYF.

There are a few counts of this clonotype. The rearrangement uses TRBV9 and TRBJ2-2; D gene uncertain. The CDR3 totals 15 residues. Looked up from germline, CDR1 is SGDLS and CDR2 is YYNGEE. Trimming took off 4 bases at V and 0 bases at J, with 10 bases between the two ends. In nucleotides, the CDR3 is TGTGCCAGCAGCCCCGACGCCGCGAACACCGGGGAGCTGTTTTTT. The encoded protein is CASSPDAANTGELFF. The whole variable domain, remainder taken from reference TRBV9 and TRBJ2-2, is DSGVTQTPKHLITATGQRVTLRCSPRSGDLSVYWYQQSLDQGLQFLIQYYNGEERAKGNILERFSAQQFPDLHSELNLSSLELGDSALYFCASSPDAANTGELFFGEGSRLTVL.

Only a few counts were recorded for this clonotype. The V call is TRBV6-5, the J call TRBJ2-5, with a weak D call TRBD1 (6 bases). This CDR3 comprises 14 residues. Germline V gives CDR1 MNHEY, CDR2 SVGAGI. The ends were cut back, 2 bases at V and 2 bases at J, with 9 bases in the middle. The CDR3 DNA reads as TGTGCCAGCAGTTACGGACAGAGACAAGAGACCCAGTACTTC. It encodes CASSYGQRQETQYF.

This clonotype has more than one count but fewer than ten. The chain joins TRBV4-3 to TRBJ1-1; 7 bases line up with TRBD1. CDR1 and CDR2 from the germline V gene are LGHNA and YSLEER. This CDR3 region has 14 residues. V gave up 0 bases and J gave up 4 bases; unmatched junction bases: 2. CDR3 amino acids: CASSQERGPTEAFF. Here the CDR3 DNA reads TGCGCCAGCAGCCAAGAGAGGGGGCCCACTGAAGCTTTCTTT.

The chain couples TRBV5-1 to TRBJ2-1; weak D call: TRBD1 (5 bases). CDR3 length: 13 amino acids. V shed 4 bases and J shed 7 bases, with 12 bases lying between them. Per the germline V gene, CDR1 is SGHRS and CDR2 is YFSETQ. The chain's CDR3 is CASSVYRGNEQFF. DNA of the CDR3: TGCGCCAGCAGCGTGTATAGGGGAAATGAGCAGTTCTTC.

The chain couples TRBV6-5 to TRBJ2-3; D not resolved. V was shortened by 0 bases and J by 5 bases, with 9 bases between the two germline ends. The CDR3 has 14 residues. Germline values: CDR1 MNHEY, CDR2 SVGAGI. The CDR3 DNA follows: TGTGCCAGCAGTTACTCGTACAGTAAAGATACGCAGTATTTT. Translated, it gives CASSYSYSKDTQYF.